Listed below are T cell receptor beta chains from one sample, sequenced in a study of blood T cell repertoires in COVID-19. Clones were read by immunoSEQ multiplex PCR, and TCRdb kept only the in-frame ones, dropping some. This sample has 210,000 or so clones, with around 82% found just once. The source material was PBMCs or T cells enriched from blood (not recorded which). The receptors originated from a woman in her thirties or forties with acute COVID-19. CDR3s include the opening cysteine and the closing phenylalanine or tryptophan. The D gene is left open where the match is weak. Size is stated for part of the rows, as once, few or many counts, or as a class when the clone is expanded.

TRBJ2-1 | TRBV5-4 | . | . | CASSLYSGNEQFF | TGTGCCAGCAGCTTGTATTCGGGGAATGAGCAGTTCTTC
TRBJ2-7 | TRBV24-1 | . | . | CATSVGGAHYEQYF | TGTGCCACCAGTGTAGGGGGGGCGCACTACGAGCAGTACTTC
TRBJ2-5 | TRBV7-2 | TRBD2 | . | CASSLDLQAGGVTQYF | TGTGCCAGCAGCTTAGATCTACAAGCGGGAGGGGTGACCCAGTACTTC
TRBJ1-1 | TRBV14 | TRBD1 | . | CASSRGDRKTEAFF | TGTGCCAGCAGCCGCGGGGACAGAAAAACTGAAGCTTTCTTT
TRBJ2-2 | TRBV30 | TRBD1 | . | CAWSRYGQGIAGELFF | TGTGCCTGGAGTAGGTACGGACAGGGAATTGCCGGGGAGCTGTTTTTT
TRBJ1-3 | TRBV29-1 | . | once | CSVEKRAGNTIYF | TGCAGCGTCGAAAAGCGCGCTGGAAACACCATATATTTT
TRBJ2-4 | TRBV7-2 | . | . | CASSFRGAKNIQYF | TGTGCCAGCAGCTTCAGGGGAGCCAAAAACATTCAGTACTTC
TRBJ2-4 | TRBV5-6 | . | once | CASSAAGYIQYF | TGTGCCAGCAGCGCCGCGGGATACATTCAGTACTTC
TRBJ2-2 | TRBV28 | TRBD2 | . | CASLRLAGATGELFF | TGTGCCAGCCTTCGACTAGCGGGAGCCACCGGGGAGCTGTTTTTT
TRBJ1-4 | TRBV2 | . | . | CASGGGEAEKLFF | TGTGCCAGCGGGGGAGGAGAGGCGGAAAAACTGTTTTTT
TRBJ1-2 | TRBV6-5 | . | . | CASSYGVRGGGGYTF | TGTGCCAGCAGTTATGGGGTACGTGGAGGAGGGGGCTACACCTTC
TRBJ2-1 | TRBV4-2 | . | . | CASSQGAGAVGDEQFF | TGTGCCAGCAGCCAAGGGGCGGGGGCCGTGGGGGATGAGCAGTTCTTC
TRBJ2-3 | TRBV10-3 | TRBD2 | once | CAISEKRGQSTDTQYF | TGTGCCATCAGTGAGAAGCGGGGTCAGAGCACAGATACGCAGTATTTT
TRBJ1-5 | TRBV29-1 | . | . | CSVEAGPNQPQHF | TGCAGCGTTGAAGCAGGGCCCAATCAGCCCCAGCATTTT
TRBJ2-7 | TRBV5-6 | . | . | CASSFTRGDEQYF | TGTGCCAGCAGCTTTACTCGGGGAGACGAGCAGTACTTC
TRBJ1-5 | TRBV28 | TRBD1 | . | CASRLTATRGLSQPQHF | TGTGCCAGCAGACTTACCGCCACCAGGGGGCTGAGTCAGCCCCAGCATTTT
TRBJ2-3 | TRBV29-1 | . | . | CSVEEKSSESTDTQYF | TGCAGCGTTGAAGAAAAAAGTAGCGAGAGCACAGATACGCAGTATTTT
TRBJ2-7 | TRBV9 | . | . | CASSVQGSLGEQYF | TGTGCCAGCAGCGTTCAGGGGTCTTTGGGCGAGCAGTACTTC